These 20 T cell receptor beta chains were all obtained from the same sample, sequenced in a study of cytomegalovirus exposure and HLA in healthy donors (dated by TCRdb to about 2017). Preparation of the library involved the immunoSEQ multiplex PCR assay. For the multiplex PCR, a mixture combining 60 forward primers for TCR Vbeta segments and 13 reverse primers for TCR Jbeta segments was used. TCRdb limited this immuneACCESS table to in-frame rearrangements with V and J called. A share of clones is missing; checked studies link under half to unresolved V genes, and the rest is unexplained. The sample includes 180,000 or so clones, with 75% to 80% observed a single time. In total, the top ten clones hold roughly 6% of the sample. The source material was PBMCs. The receptor set was obtained from a man aged 40-49 years in good health and CMV-seropositive.

The rearrangement links TRBV11-3 to TRBJ2-7, with TRBD2 identical over 8 bases. V was pared by 5 bases and J by 2 bases, with 8 bases of the junction left unmatched. Looked up from germline, CDR1 is SGHNT and CDR2 is YENEEA. The CDR3 contains 15 residues. CDR3 residues: CASSPGGGVTYEQYF. The CDR3 coding sequence is TGTGCCAGCAGCCCGGGGGGGGGAGTAACCTACGAGCAGTACTTC.

CDR3 nucleotide sequence: TGTGCCAGCAGCGTCGCCGGCGGGACCAACCGTAAGCAGTTCTTC. It translates to CASSVAGGTNRKQFF. The V call is TRBV7-3, the J call TRBJ2-1; weak D call: TRBD2 (6 bases). Germline V gene data show CDR1 as SGHTA and CDR2 as FQGTGA. V was clipped by 5 bases and J by 11 bases, with 22 bases between them. This CDR3 contains 15 residues.

The chain has TRBV6-1 and TRBJ2-1; 7 nucleotides align to TRBD1. The V segment lost 0 bases and the J segment 4 bases; nucleotides outside the gene matches: 3. Per the germline V gene, CDR1 is MNHNS and CDR2 is SASEGT. This CDR3 spans 15 amino acids. CDR3 DNA: TGTGCCAGCAGTGAAGCGACGGGACAGTACAATGAGCAGTTCTTC. As protein: CASSEATGQYNEQFF.

V and J are TRBV28 and TRBJ1-2; 10 bases agree with TRBD1. Germline trimming cut 6 bases from V and 6 bases from J; bases unmatched to any gene: 10. Per germline, CDR1 MDHEN and CDR2 SYDVKM. The CDR3 is 15 amino acids. The CDR3 nucleotides are TGTGCCAGCAGGGGGCCGGGACAGGGGCGCGATGGCTACACCTTC. This encodes CASRGPGQGRDGYTF.

This sequence joins TRBV10-3 and TRBJ2-7; 8 bases fit TRBD1. V was pared by 8 bases and J by 2 bases, with 11 bases of the junction left unmatched. The CDR3 contains 15 residues. Germline V CDR1 and CDR2: ENHRY, SYGVKD. The CDR3 DNA reads TGTGCCATCCAGCAGACAGGGGAAAGTACCTACGAGCAGTACTTC. Its protein product is CAIQQTGESTYEQYF.

The chain combines TRBV19 with TRBJ2-3; D perhaps matches TRBD1 (6 bases). This CDR3 has 15 residues. Germline CDR1 and CDR2: LNHDA and SQIVND (reference sequence). V lost 4 bases and J lost 0, with 11 bases in between. As DNA, the CDR3 is TGTGCCAGTAGTACAGGACAGTCTAGCACAGATACGCAGTATTTT. The encoded protein is CASSTGQSSTDTQYF.

The chain links TRBV27 to TRBJ2-3; 10 bases are a match to TRBD2. Germline V lookup: CDR1 MNHEY, CDR2 SMNVEV (reference sequence). Trimming removed 6 bases from V and 1 base from J; junction bases left unmatched: 1. This CDR3 has 14 residues. The DNA of the CDR3 is TGTGCCAGCAGACTAGCGGGGCGCACAGATACGCAGTATTTT. This translates into CASRLAGRTDTQYF.

This chain connects TRBV19 to TRBJ2-7; D may be TRBD2 (6 bases). Trimming left V 1 base short and J 7 bases short, with 17 bases between. CDR3 length equals 15 residues. CDR1 is LNHDA and CDR2 is SQIVND in the germline V gene (reference sequence). The CDR3 protein is CASSIGGVHSPEQYF. As DNA, the CDR3 is TGTGCCAGTAGTATAGGGGGGGTACATTCCCCAGAGCAGTACTTC.

V gene TRBV18 combines with J gene TRBJ1-2, with 8 bases that match TRBD1. Per the germline V gene, CDR1 is KGHSH and CDR2 is LQKENI. After removal of 5 bases from V and 7 bases from J, the junction contained 6 bases not matched to a gene. The CDR3 runs 13 residues. CDR3 DNA sequence: TGTGCCAGCTCAAACGGACAGGGAGCTGGCTACACCTTC. It translates to CASSNGQGAGYTF.

The chain combines TRBV27 with TRBJ2-3, with D tentatively TRBD2 (6 bases). Per germline, CDR1 MNHEY and CDR2 SMNVEV (reference sequence). Trimming stripped 5 bases from V and 1 base from J, with 19 bases between. The CDR3 totals 17 residues. The CDR3 DNA follows: TGTGCCAGCAGTCCATCTCCCGGGACTTTGCGCACAGATACGCAGTATTTT. Translated: CASSPSPGTLRTDTQYF.

There are a few counts of this clone. The genes are TRBV29-1 and TRBJ2-1, with D possibly TRBD2 on 5 matching bases. The germline gives CDR1 SQVTM, CDR2 ANQGSEA. Trimming left V 5 bases short and J 0 bases short, with 17 bases between. CDR3 size: 16 residues. The CDR3 nucleotides read TGCAGCGTTAAAAAAAGGACTGCGAGCTCCTACAATGAGCAGTTCTTC. This translates into CSVKKRTASSYNEQFF.

This chain connects TRBV23-1 to TRBJ2-7; the D gene is possibly TRBD1 (6 bases). TRBV23-1 has ORF status, its function being uncertain. Trimming pared 4 bases from V and 0 bases from J, leaving 10 bases between. This CDR3 is built from 14 residues. CDR3 region: CASSPGRGSYEQYF. CDR3 nucleotide sequence: TGCGCCAGCAGTCCAGGCAGGGGCTCCTACGAGCAGTACTTC.

V usage is TRBV9 and J usage is TRBJ2-4, with D perhaps TRBD2 (5 bases). Looked up from germline, CDR1 is SGDLS and CDR2 is YYNGEE. This CDR3 contains 15 residues. V was pared by 2 bases and J by 6 bases, with 15 bases between. DNA of the CDR3: TGTGCCAGCAGCGTCGGGGTACTGGGTAGAAACATTCAGTACTTC. Translation gives CASSVGVLGRNIQYF. Looking up the rest from reference TRBV9 and TRBJ2-4 gives the full variable domain: DSGVTQTPKHLITATGQRVTLRCSPRSGDLSVYWYQQSLDQGLQFLIQYYNGEERAKGNILERFSAQQFPDLHSELNLSSLELGDSALYFCASSVGVLGRNIQYFGAGTRLSVL.

This sequence joins TRBV19 and TRBJ2-1; perhaps TRBD2 as D (6 bases). V gave up 1 base and J gave up 9 bases, with 10 bases separating them. The CDR3 contains 13 residues. Looked up from germline, CDR1 is LNHDA and CDR2 is SQIVND (reference sequence). This chain's CDR3 is CASSIGREGEQFF. The CDR3 DNA is TGTGCCAGTAGTATAGGGCGGGAAGGTGAGCAGTTCTTC.

The chain links TRBV9 to TRBJ2-3, with a tentative D call TRBD1 (6 bases). Trimming took 4 bases from V and 6 from J, leaving 18 bases between them. Germline loops: CDR1 SGDLS, CDR2 YYNGEE. This CDR3 has 15 amino acids. CDR3 residues: CASSSAGQNTDTQYF. The DNA of the CDR3 is TGTGCCAGCAGCTCCGCAGGACAGAATACTGATACGCAGTATTTT.

This clone came up once. J is TRBJ2-5 and V is TRBV5-1; the D gene is possibly TRBD2 (5 bases). V shed 4 bases and J shed 5 bases, with 15 bases lying between them. The length of the CDR3 is 14 residues. The germline V gene encodes CDR1 SGHRS and CDR2 YFSETQ. The CDR3 region has the DNA TGCGCCAGCAGCGACGGGCCTAGCTTCGAGACCCAGTACTTC. This encodes CASSDGPSFETQYF. Using reference TRBV5-1 and TRBJ2-5 for the parts outside the CDR3, the full variable domain is KAGVTQTPRYLIKTRGQQVTLSCSPISGHRSVSWYQQTPGQGLQFLFEYFSETQRNKGNFPGRFSGRQFSNSRSEMNVSTLELGDSALYLCASSDGPSFETQYFGPGTRLLVL.

This clone was seen a single time. The same CDR3 also results from other DNA sequences found in this sample. The chain has TRBV6-5 and TRBJ2-5, with D perhaps matching TRBD2 (7 bases). The CDR3 runs 15 residues. Germline V gives CDR1 MNHEY, CDR2 SVGAGI. The V end lost 0 bases, the J end lost 7 bases, and 15 bases lay between the germline ends. CDR3: CASSYSIRGARTQYF. Here the CDR3 DNA reads TGTGCCAGCAGTTACTCGATCCGGGGGGCGCGGACCCAGTACTTC.

In the case of this clone: This CDR3 is also generated by other DNA sequences in the sample. V usage is TRBV5-1 and J usage is TRBJ1-2; 7 bases align to TRBD1. The CDR3 is 14 amino acids. Germline CDR1 and CDR2: SGHRS and YFSETQ. The V segment lost 0 bases and the J segment 2 bases; nucleotides outside the gene matches: 1. The CDR3 nucleotides are TGCGCCAGCAGCTTGGGACAGGGCAACTATGGCTACACCTTC. This gives the protein CASSLGQGNYGYTF.

The chain joins TRBV5-1 to TRBJ1-1; D might be TRBD1 (5 bases). Trimming removed 0 bases at V and 2 bases at J, with 8 bases between. The CDR3 is made up of 14 amino acids. The V gene's germline CDR1 is SGHRS and CDR2 YFSETQ. CDR3 amino acids: CASSLGTFNTEAFF. The CDR3 DNA reads as TGCGCCAGCAGCTTGGGGACATTCAACACTGAAGCTTTCTTT.

This chain connects TRBV2 to TRBJ2-3; the D is unclear. Trimming left V 7 bases short and J 4 bases short, with 6 bases between. The CDR3 consists of 11 residues. Germline lookup yields CDR1 SNHLY and CDR2 FYNNEI. Here the CDR3 reads CASISADTQYF. The CDR3 nucleotides are TGTGCCAGCATATCGGCAGATACGCAGTATTTT. The full variable domain, rest sourced from reference TRBV2 and TRBJ2-3, is EPEVTQTPSHQVTQMGQEVILRCVPISNHLYFYWYRQILGQKVEFLVSFYNNEISEKSEIFDDQFSVERPDGSNFTLKIRSTKLEDSAMYFCASISADTQYFGPGTRLTVL.